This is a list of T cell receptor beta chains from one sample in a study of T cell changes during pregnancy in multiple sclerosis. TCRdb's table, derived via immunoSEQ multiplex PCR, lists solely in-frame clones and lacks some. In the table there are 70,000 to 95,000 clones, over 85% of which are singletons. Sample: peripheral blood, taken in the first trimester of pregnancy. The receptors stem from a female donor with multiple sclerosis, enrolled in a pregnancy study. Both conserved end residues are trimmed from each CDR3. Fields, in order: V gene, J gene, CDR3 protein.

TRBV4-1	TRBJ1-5	ASSQETGAQPQH
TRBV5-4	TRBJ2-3	ASSSGQGARDTQY
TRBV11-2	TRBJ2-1	ASSLGGDLRRNEQF
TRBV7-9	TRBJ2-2	ASTSWTENTGELF
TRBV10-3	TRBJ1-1	AISGQGGTEAF
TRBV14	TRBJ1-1	ASSYGGLNTEAF
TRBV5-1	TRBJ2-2	ASSLGWQTNTGELF
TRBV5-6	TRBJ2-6	ASSSAGTGAASGANVLT
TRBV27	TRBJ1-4	ASMGTGYRKLF
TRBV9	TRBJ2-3	ASSALIARGRTDTQY